This record looks at one T cell receptor beta chain sequence and its context. No cognate antigen has been identified for it. The read ends 3 residues shy of where the CDR3 ends; the end is completed using the germline J gene. TCR beta CDR3 regions were amplified by multiplex PCR using the immunoSEQ assay from an average of 1200 ng genomic DNA per sample. To correct primer bias, the assay used a complete synthetic TCR repertoire to set an amplification baseline. The amplicons were sequenced on the Illumina platform. In the source study's methods: Sequences were error-corrected by clustering with frequency ratios and a modified nearest-neighbor algorithm and were then analyzed in the immunoSEQ Analyzer with IMGT gene definitions. At each rarefaction depth, TCR richness and evenness were averaged over 20 rarefaction repeats, and samples with fewer sequences than the depth were excluded. V, D and J gene relative abundances were compared between groups with Wilcoxon rank sum tests, applying FDR correction. Blinded duplicates gave an intraclass correlation of approximately 96% for TCR richness and an average of 76.4% across under 75 gene segments. Not all clones reach the TCRdb copy of this immuneACCESS table, which keeps in-frame sequences only. Checked studies attribute under half of the gap to unresolved V genes and leave the rest unexplained. That table furnishes V, J and clone size, whereas the DNA furnished D and trimming. The table for this sample shows tens of thousands of clones. The top ten clonotypes cover under 8.5% of the sample.

Unmatched junction bases come to 8, with V trimmed by 4 bases and J by 5 bases. Sequences SQVTM (CDR1) and ANQGSEA (CDR2) are obtained from the germline V gene. The CDR3 covers 13 residues, taking in both the cysteine and the phenylalanine. Of the CDR3's DNA, 30 bases were read; they are in frame from base 1. This specimen comes from a study of T cells in women clearing cervical HPV infection (dated by TCRdb to the late 2010s). Concerning the study at large: The cases were under 30 women with histologically confirmed HPV16-related CIN3 or worse, and 2 of these cases were invasive cancers. The roughly 27 controls were women who cleared a single incident HPV16 infection within 12 months without developing precancer or cancer. Blood from cases was collected at the visit where the lesion was first found, while blood from controls was collected once the infection could no longer be detected. Among cases, blood sampling came a median of nearly 150 days after lesion detection, with an interquartile range of about 85 to 220 days. HLA typing was available for only a few women, so HLA type could not be excluded as a confounder. An exploratory proof-of-principle case-control study, nested within the Guanacaste HPV Natural History Study in Costa Rica, was conducted to compare TCR repertoires across cervical HPV16 outcomes. Cases were matched to controls by age within five years and by the year the sample was collected. Cases had a median age of about 34 years compared with 37 to 45 for controls, and baseline characteristics showed no significant differences between the groups. The parent cohort enrolled about 10,000 women aged 18 or older in Guanacaste, Costa Rica, in about 1992 to 1994 and followed the women for 7 to 8 years. Quality controls consisted of five blinded duplicates per group, for a total of roughly 60 samples made up of roughly 50 participants and ten or so replicates. What the authors observed across the whole study: Across sequencing depths, CIN3+ cases showed significantly higher TCR repertoire richness than controls, but evenness did not differ between the groups. The cross-sectional design could not show whether associations preceded infection or resulted from it; effector/memory subsets and HPV-specific T cells were not isolated. TRBV6-7 relative abundance was lower in cases than in controls (roughly 0.12% versus 0.15%; Bonferroni P = 0.0008). Random forest classifiers combining richness and V gene abundances distinguished cases from controls with an estimated AUC of around 0.79. Because the number of T cells in each sample was unknown, differences in richness could reflect differing T-cell content rather than repertoire biology.

Every participant had a single incident cervical HPV16 infection, and women with prevalent HPV16 infections were excluded. Cervical HPV DNA was detected with MY09/MY11 PCR, and genotyping was done by dot-blot hybridization. Roughly 16 mL of heparinized blood were centrifuged, and the buffy coat was split into aliquots, frozen at -30 degrees C, and then kept at -80 degrees C. QIAGEN kits were used to extract genomic DNA from the buffy coat specimens. This receptor was taken from a woman between 18 and 69 years old with a cervical HPV16 infection that either progressed to CIN3+ or cleared (not recorded which). Sequenced sample: blood buffy coat. The sequence links TRBV29-1 to TRBJ2-7, and 7 junction bases match TRBD2. The CDR3 DNA, read in part, is TGCAGCGTTGCGAGCGGGACGGGGGACGAG. Protein translation: CSVASGTGDE. The full CDR3 sequence reads CSVASGTGDEQYF.